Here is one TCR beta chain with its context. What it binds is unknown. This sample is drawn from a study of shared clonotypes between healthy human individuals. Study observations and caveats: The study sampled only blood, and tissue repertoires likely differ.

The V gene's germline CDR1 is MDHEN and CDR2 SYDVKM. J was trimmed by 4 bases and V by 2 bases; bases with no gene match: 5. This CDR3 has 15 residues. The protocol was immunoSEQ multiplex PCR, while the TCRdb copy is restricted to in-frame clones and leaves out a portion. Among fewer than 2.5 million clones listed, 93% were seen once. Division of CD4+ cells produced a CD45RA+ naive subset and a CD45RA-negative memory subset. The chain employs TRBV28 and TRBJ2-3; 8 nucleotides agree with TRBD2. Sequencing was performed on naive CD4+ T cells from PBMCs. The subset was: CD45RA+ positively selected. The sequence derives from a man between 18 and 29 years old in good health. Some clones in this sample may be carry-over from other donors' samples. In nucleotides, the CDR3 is TGTGCCAGCAGTTTAGGGACTAGTCGCGCAGATACGCAGTATTTT. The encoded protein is CASSLGTSRADTQYF. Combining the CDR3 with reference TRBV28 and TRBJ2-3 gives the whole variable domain DVKVTQSSRYLVKRTGEKVFLECVQDMDHENMFWYRQDPGLGLRLIYFSYDVKMKEKGDIPEGYSVSREKKERFSLILESASTNQTSMYLCASSLGTSRADTQYFGPGTRLTVL.